A selection of T cell receptor beta chains follows, all from one sample in a study of T cell responses to AZD1222 COVID-19 vaccine. Only in-frame clones appear in the TCRdb table, and some are missing; sequencing was by immunoSEQ multiplex PCR. The table lists about 130,000 clones, about four fifths of them singletons. Sample: peripheral blood, taken on day 0 of AZD1222 vaccination. The receptor source for this set is an adult in good health. Each CDR3 is given with its conserved first and last residue. Each record gives: V gene, D gene, CDR3 protein. A D gene is named only where the DNA matches it firmly.

TRBV27 TRBD1 CASSAHRGLAEAFF
TRBV3-1/TRBV3-2 . CASSPPDTDTQYF
TRBV29-1 TRBD1 CSVGGGQGKTGANVLTF
TRBV5-4 TRBD1 CASSAAGGADYGYTF
TRBV27 . CASYSPRATGRANYGYTF
TRBV10-1 . CASRRDRDRGPYYEQYF
TRBV6-5 . CASSYDGREAFF
TRBV6-5 . CASTRGWLLGETQYF
TRBV3-1/TRBV3-2 . CASSLVSGANVLTF
TRBV28 . CASRGADGKWDGYTF
TRBV7-2 TRBD1 CASSFRQGGYTF
TRBV9 . CASSVDGGGHSYEQYF
TRBV28 TRBD1 CASSLSLSGGDEQYF
TRBV10-3 . CATRGGDYGYTF
TRBV29-1 TRBD1 CSVDPGQGPYGYTF
TRBV6-6 TRBD1 CASKTGSNEQFF
TRBV5-4 TRBD1 CASSFRDRDGTEAFF
TRBV12-3/TRBV12-4 . CASSQTDSPLHF
TRBV6-5 TRBD1 CASSPGQGSYNEQFF
TRBV28 . CASSLDNRNQPQHF
TRBV28 TRBD2 CASSRLAGGPGYEQFF
TRBV7-2 . CASSNTRAFNEKLFF
TRBV6-5 TRBD1 CASRETGENTIYF
TRBV3-1/TRBV3-2 . CASSQRNGYQPQHF
TRBV5-6 TRBD1 CASRRDRVNTEAFF
TRBV11-2 . CASSPQGINEKLFF
TRBV7-3 . CASGEQGNTGELFF
TRBV6-5 TRBD1 CASRDRGPNEKLFF
TRBV27 . CASSLQRGSQPQHF